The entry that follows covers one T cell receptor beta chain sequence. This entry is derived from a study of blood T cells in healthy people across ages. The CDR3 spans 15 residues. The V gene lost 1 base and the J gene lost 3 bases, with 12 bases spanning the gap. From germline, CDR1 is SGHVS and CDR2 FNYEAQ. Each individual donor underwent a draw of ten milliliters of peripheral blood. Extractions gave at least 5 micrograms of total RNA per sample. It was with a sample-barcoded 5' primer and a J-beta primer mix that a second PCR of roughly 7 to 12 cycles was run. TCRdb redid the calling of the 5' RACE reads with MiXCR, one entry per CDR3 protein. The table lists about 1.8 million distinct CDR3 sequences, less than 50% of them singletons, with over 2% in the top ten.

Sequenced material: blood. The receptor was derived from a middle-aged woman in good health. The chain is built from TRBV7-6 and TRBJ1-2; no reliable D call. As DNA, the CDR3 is TGTGCCAGCAGCTTAGGCGGGAGGAAGGACTATGGCTACACCTTC. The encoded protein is CASSLGGRKDYGYTF.